This T cell receptor beta chain derives from a study of T cell responses to AZD1222 COVID-19 vaccine. The CDR3 has 16 amino acids. Germline V CDR1 and CDR2: SGHVS, FQNEAQ. Germline trimming cut 1 base from V and 2 bases from J; bases unmatched to any gene: 5. Measured with immunoSEQ multiplex PCR; TCRdb has only the in-frame clones, and not every one. The top ten clones hold 1.3% to 1.5% of a sample with about 150,000 clones, approximately 90% of them seen once. The sequence was obtained from an adult in good health. Sequencing used peripheral blood, obtained on day 0 of AZD1222 vaccination. This chain joins TRBV7-8 and TRBJ2-3; 8 bases match TRBD2. CDR3 DNA sequence: TGTGCCAGCAGCTTAGGAGTAGCGGGACCCACAGATACGCAGTATTTT. It specifies CASSLGVAGPTDTQYF.